Listed below are T cell receptor beta chains from one sample, sequenced in a study of shared clonotypes between healthy human individuals. Method: immunoSEQ multiplex PCR; TCRdb's copy keeps in-frame clones and lacks some. The sample carries millions of clones, around nine tenths recorded once. The sequencing input was naive CD4+ T cells sorted from blood. These receptors were collected from a man between 18 and 35 years old in good health. Both conserved end residues are part of each CDR3. A D gene is named only where the DNA matches it firmly. Size is omitted from some rows. Given values are once, few, many or a class for expanded clones.

d_gene	v_gene	abundance	j_gene	CDR3aa	CDR3nt
TRBD1	TRBV13	NA	TRBJ1-2	CASSRWTGARDGYTF	TGTGCCAGCAGCCGATGGACAGGGGCCAGAGATGGCTACACCTTC
NA	TRBV30	NA	TRBJ2-1	CAWSVLGGSTYNEQFF	TGTGCCTGGAGTGTACTTGGTGGGAGTACCTACAATGAGCAGTTCTTC
NA	TRBV20-1	NA	TRBJ1-2	CSARGSYGYTF	TGCAGTGCTAGAGGGAGCTATGGCTACACCTTC
TRBD1	TRBV19	once	TRBJ2-1	CASSGGQATRSGQFF	TGTGCCAGTAGTGGGGGACAGGCTACTAGGTCGGGACAGTTCTTC
NA	TRBV5-6	NA	TRBJ1-1	CASSPYPRVLFTEAFF	TGTGCCAGCAGCCCTTACCCCAGGGTACTTTTCACTGAAGCTTTCTTT
NA	TRBV7-9	NA	TRBJ2-5	CASSLGRTSQETQYF	TGTGCCAGCAGCTTAGGCAGGACCAGCCAAGAGACCCAGTACTTC
NA	TRBV5-4	NA	TRBJ2-2	CASSLGQGGELFF	TGTGCCAGCAGCTTGGGTCAGGGCGGGGAGCTGTTTTTT
NA	TRBV6-1	NA	TRBJ2-7	CASSEALSEQYF	TGTGCCAGCAGTGAAGCCCTGTCGGAGCAGTACTTC
NA	TRBV18	NA	TRBJ2-7	CASSPDILSSYEQYF	TGTGCCAGCTCACCAGATATACTGAGCTCCTACGAGCAGTACTTC
NA	TRBV7-2	NA	TRBJ1-3	CASSFRSGNTIYF	TGTGCCAGCAGCTTTAGGAGTGGAAACACCATATATTTT
TRBD1	TRBV5-6	once	TRBJ1-1	CASSFRDRGTEAFF	TGTGCCAGCAGCTTCCGGGACAGGGGAACTGAAGCTTTCTTT
NA	TRBV2	NA	TRBJ2-3	CASRDTQYF	TGTGCCAGCAGAGATACGCAGTATTTT
TRBD1	TRBV9	NA	TRBJ2-3	CASSGTGVTDTQYF	TGTGCCAGCAGCGGGACAGGGGTTACAGATACGCAGTATTTT
NA	TRBV23-1	NA	TRBJ1-3	CASPRTLSGNTIYF	TGCGCCAGCCCAAGGACACTCTCTGGAAACACCATATATTTT
TRBD1	TRBV28	NA	TRBJ2-7	CASSYDRVGDEQYF	TGTGCCAGCAGTTACGACAGGGTTGGGGACGAGCAGTACTTC
TRBD2	TRBV19	NA	TRBJ2-2	CASSIVAGGPSGELFF	TGTGCCAGTAGTATAGTCGCGGGAGGGCCGAGCGGGGAGCTGTTTTTT
NA	TRBV6-5	NA	TRBJ2-7	CASSYGVGGSEQYF	TGTGCCAGCAGTTACGGGGTTGGGGGATCCGAGCAGTACTTC
NA	TRBV28	NA	TRBJ2-2	CASSFQTGGTGELFF	TGTGCCAGCAGTTTCCAAACAGGAGGGACCGGGGAGCTGTTTTTT
NA	TRBV9	NA	TRBJ1-2	CASSVLQEAGYGYTF	TGTGCCAGCAGCGTCCTCCAGGAGGCAGGGTATGGCTACACCTTC
NA	TRBV5-1	few	TRBJ2-1	CASSLGGSYNEQFF	TGCGCCAGCAGCTTGGGCGGTTCCTACAATGAGCAGTTCTTC
TRBD1	TRBV7-9	NA	TRBJ2-1	CASSPTRLGQGFGEQFF	TGTGCCAGCAGCCCAACCCGGCTAGGACAGGGATTTGGTGAGCAGTTCTTC
NA	TRBV5-4	once	TRBJ1-1	CASSPPDTGTEAFF	TGTGCCAGCAGCCCTCCCGACACAGGAACTGAAGCTTTCTTT
NA	TRBV19	NA	TRBJ1-1	CASSMGPMNTEAFF	TGTGCCAGTAGTATGGGCCCGATGAACACTGAAGCTTTCTTT
NA	TRBV6-1	NA	TRBJ1-5	CASSAGRGHSNQPQHF	TGTGCCAGCAGTGCGGGTCGGGGGCATAGCAATCAGCCCCAGCATTTT
NA	TRBV4-2	NA	TRBJ2-2	CASSHPGHDTGELFF	TGTGCCAGCAGCCATCCGGGACACGACACCGGGGAGCTGTTTTTT
NA	TRBV6-6	NA	TRBJ1-1	CASSYPQETEAFF	TGTGCCAGCAGTTACCCCCAAGAGACTGAAGCTTTCTTT
TRBD2	TRBV10-3	NA	TRBJ2-7	CAISERLAENYEQYF	TGTGCCATCAGTGAGCGGCTAGCGGAGAACTACGAGCAGTACTTC
NA	TRBV5-4	NA	TRBJ2-7	CASSEAGSSYEQYF	TGTGCCAGCAGCGAGGCAGGAAGCTCCTACGAGCAGTACTTC
NA	TRBV5-4	NA	TRBJ2-2	CASNRENTGELFF	TGTGCCAGCAACCGGGAAAACACCGGGGAGCTGTTTTTT
NA	TRBV28	NA	TRBJ1-5	CASTIGGAGSNQPQHF	TGTGCCAGCACCATAGGGGGGGCAGGAAGCAATCAGCCCCAGCATTTT
NA	TRBV4-1	NA	TRBJ1-3	CASSQAGTTGNTIYF	TGCGCCAGCAGCCAAGCCGGGACAACTGGAAACACCATATATTTT
NA	TRBV10-3	NA	TRBJ1-2	CAISGTYNYGYTF	TGTGCCATCAGTGGAACCTATAACTATGGCTACACCTTC
TRBD1	TRBV7-8	NA	TRBJ1-5	CASSLVSAAGGYQPQHF	TGTGCCAGCAGCTTAGTTTCCGCGGCAGGGGGTTATCAGCCCCAGCATTTT
NA	TRBV10-3	NA	TRBJ1-5	CAISEAGEQPQHF	TGTGCCATCAGTGAAGCAGGGGAACAGCCCCAGCATTTT
NA	TRBV7-9	NA	TRBJ2-7	CASSYNSYEQYF	TGTGCCAGCAGCTACAACTCCTACGAGCAGTACTTC
TRBD1	TRBV5-6	NA	TRBJ1-2	CASTQQQGNYGYTF	TGTGCCAGCACCCAACAACAGGGGAACTATGGCTACACCTTC
NA	TRBV11-2	NA	TRBJ2-3	CASSYFWSTDTQYF	TGTGCCAGCAGCTACTTTTGGAGCACAGATACGCAGTATTTT
NA	TRBV11-3	once	TRBJ2-2	CASSPGTGTNTGELFF	TGTGCCAGCAGCCCCGGTACCGGGACCAACACCGGGGAGCTGTTTTTT
NA	TRBV5-1	NA	TRBJ1-1	CASSLDLGRGNTMNTEAFF	TGCGCCAGCAGCTTGGATTTGGGCAGAGGAAACACAATGAACACTGAAGCTTTCTTT
NA	TRBV20-1	NA	TRBJ1-2	CSGGPLDGYTF	TGCAGTGGGGGCCCCCTAGATGGCTACACCTTC
TRBD1	TRBV19	NA	TRBJ1-4	CASSDRAREKLFF	TGTGCCAGCAGCGACAGGGCTAGGGAAAAACTGTTTTTT